The next 7 T cell receptor beta chains were all read from a single sample in a study of cytomegalovirus exposure and HLA in healthy donors. Primers: 60 Vbeta forward and 13 Jbeta reverse. Sequencing used immunoSEQ multiplex PCR; TCRdb keeps in-frame clones, though not all of them. This sample yields fewer than 250,000 clones, of which roughly 87% are seen a single time; approximately 6% belongs to the top ten. Sequencing was done on a sample of PBMCs. All receptors come from a man in his forties in good health and CMV-seropositive.

The J gene is TRBJ2-3, the V gene TRBV18; TRBD2 aligns across 12 bases. The CDR3 consists of 15 residues. After removal of 3 bases from V and 4 bases from J, the junction contained 2 bases not matched to a gene. Germline values: CDR1 KGHSH, CDR2 LQKENI. CDR3 sequence (DNA): TGTGCCAGCTCACCCCTAGCGGGAGGGCCAGATACGCAGTATTTT. Translation: CASSPLAGGPDTQYF.

This clone was seen a few times. V gene TRBV6-6 combines with J gene TRBJ1-1; D call uncertain. Germline V gene lookup returns CDR1 MNHNY and CDR2 SVGAGI (reference sequence). There are 13 residues in the CDR3. The V gene lost 5 bases and the J gene lost 10 bases, with 17 bases spanning the gap. The CDR3 region has the DNA TGTGCCAGCAGTCAAAACTTCGCGGGTCGAGCTTTCTTT. Its protein product is CASSQNFAGRAFF.

This clone turned up a few times. The CDR3 region is CASSYEGTSPYNEQFF. CDR3 nucleotide sequence: TGTGCCAGCAGTTACGAGGGAACTAGCCCCTACAATGAGCAGTTCTTC. The chain joins TRBV6-5 to TRBJ2-1, with D possibly being TRBD2 (6 bases). Germline assignment: CDR1 MNHEY and CDR2 SVGAGI. CDR3 length equals 16 residues. V was trimmed by 2 bases and J by 2 bases, leaving 13 bases between them.

The chain uses TRBV28 and TRBJ2-2; 7 bases match TRBD2. The ends lost 10 bases at V and 7 bases at J; junction bases unmatched: 15. The CDR3 runs to 15 residues. Germline assignment: CDR1 MDHEN and CDR2 SYDVKM. The CDR3 loop is CATATETSIIGELFF. For the CDR3, the DNA is TGTGCCACCGCGACCGAGACTAGCATCATCGGGGAGCTGTTTTTT.

The J gene is TRBJ2-1, the V gene TRBV5-1; 14 bases line up with TRBD2. The CDR3 runs to 15 residues. Germline CDR1 reads SGHRS; CDR2 reads YFSETQ. V was clipped by 4 bases and J by 5 bases; unmatched bases: 2. The CDR3 reads CASSPGLAGDNEQFF. CDR3 nucleotide sequence: TGCGCCAGCAGCCCGGGACTAGCGGGGGACAATGAGCAGTTCTTC.

The chain employs TRBV2 and TRBJ1-1, with a possible D match to TRBD1 (5 bases). The V end was cut by 3 bases, the J end by 6 bases, with 11 bases between. In germline, CDR1 is SNHLY, CDR2 FYNNEI. The CDR3 spans 13 residues. CDR3 nucleotides: TGTGCCAGCAGTGATTCAGGGTATCCTGAAGCTTTCTTT. This sequence encodes CASSDSGYPEAFF. The full variable domain, completed using reference TRBV2 and TRBJ1-1, is EPEVTQTPSHQVTQMGQEVILRCVPISNHLYFYWYRQILGQKVEFLVSFYNNEISEKSEIFDDQFSVERPDGSNFTLKIRSTKLEDSAMYFCASSDSGYPEAFFGQGTRLTVV.

This clone was seen a few times. The chain is built from TRBV30 and TRBJ1-5; D perhaps matches TRBD1 (5 bases). This CDR3 is built from 13 residues. Trimming left V 3 bases short and J 3 bases short, with 9 bases between. The germline CDR1 and CDR2 sequences are GTSNPN and SVGIG (reference sequence). The CDR3 nucleotides read TGTGCCTGGAGGCGGGGGACCAATCAGCCCCAGCATTTT. Protein: CAWRRGTNQPQHF.